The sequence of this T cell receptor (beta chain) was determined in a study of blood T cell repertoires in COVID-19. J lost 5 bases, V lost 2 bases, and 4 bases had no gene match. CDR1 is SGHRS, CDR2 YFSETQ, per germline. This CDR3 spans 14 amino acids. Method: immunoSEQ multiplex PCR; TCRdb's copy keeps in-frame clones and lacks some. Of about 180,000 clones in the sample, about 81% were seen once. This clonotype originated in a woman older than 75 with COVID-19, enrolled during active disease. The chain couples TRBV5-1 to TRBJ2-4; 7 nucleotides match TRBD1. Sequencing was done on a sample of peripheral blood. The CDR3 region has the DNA TGCGCCAGCAGCTTTCGTGGACAGGAAAACATTCAGTACTTC. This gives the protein CASSFRGQENIQYF.